This TCR beta chain appears in the sequencing data of a study of T cell responses to AZD1222 COVID-19 vaccine. Study-wide results and caveats: Possibly, clonal diversity was underestimated; donors were largely white British and included more females.

Germline values: CDR1 MNHNS, CDR2 SASEGT. The V end lost 4 bases, the J end lost 3 bases, and 16 bases lay between the germline ends. The CDR3 is made up of 16 amino acids. A remark on this clone: The antigen remains undetermined.

Libraries were prepared by immunoSEQ multiplex PCR; TCRdb keeps only in-frame clonotypes and omits some of them. The repertoire has some 120,000 clones, around 90% of them found once; the top ten carry roughly 1.4%. The receptor was isolated from an adult in good health. The sequencing here drew on peripheral blood, taken on day 0 of AZD1222 vaccination. This rearrangement joins TRBV6-1 to TRBJ1-5; unclear D gene. CDR3 amino acids: CASSATHRSNNQPQHF. DNA for the CDR3: TGTGCCAGCAGTGCAACCCACAGATCTAACAATCAGCCCCAGCATTTT.